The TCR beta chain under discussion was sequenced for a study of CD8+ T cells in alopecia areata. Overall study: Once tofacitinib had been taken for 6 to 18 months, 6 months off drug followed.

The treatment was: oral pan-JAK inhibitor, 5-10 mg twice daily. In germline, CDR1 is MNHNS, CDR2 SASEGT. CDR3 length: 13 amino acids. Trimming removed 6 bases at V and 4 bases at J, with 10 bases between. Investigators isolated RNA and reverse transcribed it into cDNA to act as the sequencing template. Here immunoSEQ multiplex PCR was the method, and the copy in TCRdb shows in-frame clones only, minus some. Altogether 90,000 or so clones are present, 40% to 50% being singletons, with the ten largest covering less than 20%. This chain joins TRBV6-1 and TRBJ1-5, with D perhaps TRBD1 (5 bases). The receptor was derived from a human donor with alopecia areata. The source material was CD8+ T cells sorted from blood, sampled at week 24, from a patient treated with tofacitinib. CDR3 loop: CASSTGFNQPQHF. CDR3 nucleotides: TGTGCCAGCAGCACAGGATTTAATCAGCCCCAGCATTTT.